The 23 T cell receptor beta chains presented below share a single source sample, sequenced in a study of CD8 T cells in Susac syndrome. An amount of RNA that ranged from roughly 0.45 to 1 ug was reverse transcribed with random hexamers. MiXCR, applied by TCRdb to the immunoSEQ multiplex PCR reads, yields one record per CDR3 protein. The data contain about 210,000 distinct CDR3 sequences, about 95% of them seen just once; the ten biggest clones take up under 0.2%. Sequences were obtained from CD4+ T cells from PBMCs. Receptors were obtained from a human donor with Susac syndrome.

The chain employs TRBV29-1 and TRBJ1-2; 8 bases fit TRBD1. With 7 bases clipped from V and 3 bases from J, the junction kept 4 bases outside the gene matches. Germline loops: CDR1 SQVTM, CDR2 ANQGSEA. The CDR3 sequence is 12 residues long. The CDR3 loop reads CSGQTGDYGYTF. The CDR3 bases are TGCAGCGGCCAGACAGGGGACTATGGCTACACCTTC.

The table lists this clonotype with a few counts. The chain combines TRBV20-1 with TRBJ1-3; 7 nucleotides match TRBD1. Unmatched junction bases numbered 5, after V lost 3 bases and J lost 3 bases. CDR1 is DFQATT and CDR2 is SNEGSKA in the germline V gene (reference sequence). The CDR3 has 14 residues. In nucleotides, the CDR3 is TGCAGTGCTAGGGCCGCAGGGGGTGGAAACACCATATATTTT. It translates to CSARAAGGGNTIYF.

This chain connects TRBV7-2 to TRBJ1-6; 8 nucleotides line up with TRBD1. The V and J ends lost 4 bases and 9 bases, in that order; junction bases with no gene match: 8. The CDR3 length is 15 residues. In germline, CDR1 is SGHTA, CDR2 FQGNSA. The DNA for the CDR3 is TGTGCCAGCAGCTCCGGACAGGGAGAAGGTTCACCCCTCCACTTT. Translating gives CASSSGQGEGSPLHF.

V usage is TRBV28 and J usage is TRBJ2-1; weak D call: TRBD2 (7 bases). The CDR3 length is 16 residues. The V gene lost 5 bases and the J gene lost 7 bases, with 21 bases spanning the gap. Germline CDR1 MDHEN, CDR2 SYDVKM. The CDR3, as DNA: TGTGCCAGCAGTCGAAGCGGGACAATAGGTTGGAATGAGCAGTTCTTC. This encodes CASSRSGTIGWNEQFF.

V and J are TRBV28 and TRBJ1-6; a weak D match, TRBD1 (6 bases). Looked up from germline, CDR1 is MDHEN and CDR2 is SYDVKM. The V end was cut by 6 bases, the J end by 0 bases, with 15 bases between. The CDR3 covers 17 residues. This chain's CDR3 is CASRSTGLGSYNSPLHF. The CDR3, as DNA: TGTGCCAGCAGATCCACAGGGTTGGGCTCCTATAATTCACCCCTCCACTTT.

The chain recombines TRBV7-6 with TRBJ2-7; tentative D call: TRBD1 (6 bases). CDR3 size: 13 residues. The V gene's germline CDR1 is SGHVS and CDR2 FNYEAQ. The V gene lost 5 bases and the J gene lost 3 bases, with 11 bases spanning the gap. The CDR3 nucleotides read TGTGCCAGCAGCCCTTCACAGGGCTACGAGCAGTACTTC. It yields the protein CASSPSQGYEQYF.

V gene TRBV9 combines with J gene TRBJ2-2; 7 bases are a match to TRBD2. Trimming at V came to 4 bases and at J to 5 bases, leaving 8 bases not matched to a gene. The V gene's germline CDR1 is SGDLS and CDR2 YYNGEE. The CDR3 covers 15 residues. CDR3 in amino acids: CASSPRGGETGELFF. CDR3 in DNA: TGTGCCAGCAGCCCCCGCGGGGGTGAAACCGGGGAGCTGTTTTTT.

This chain links TRBV6-1 with TRBJ1-1, with D possibly TRBD1 on 6 matching bases. V was shortened by 8 bases and J by 0 bases, with 22 bases between the two germline ends. The CDR3 has 17 residues. The V gene's germline CDR1 is MNHNS and CDR2 SASEGT. Written as DNA, the CDR3 is TGTGCCAGCGAAATAACAACCCCAGGGGCCTTGAACACTGAAGCTTTCTTT. Translated, it gives CASEITTPGALNTEAFF.

V is TRBV5-1 and J is TRBJ2-2; D not resolved. The ends were cut back, 0 bases at V and 1 base at J, with 7 bases in the middle. The CDR3 loop spans 15 amino acids. Germline V gene lookup returns CDR1 SGHRS and CDR2 YFSETQ. The CDR3 DNA reads TGCGCCAGCAGCTTGGCTAGGGTGAACACCGGGGAGCTGTTTTTT. Protein: CASSLARVNTGELFF.

J is TRBJ1-1 and V is TRBV30; 11 nucleotides align to TRBD1. Germline loops: CDR1 GTSNPN, CDR2 SVGIG (reference sequence). This CDR3 comprises 16 residues. Trimming removed 3 bases from V and 3 bases from J; junction bases left unmatched: 9. In nucleotides, the CDR3 is TGTGCCTGGAGACCTCCTGGGACAGGGGGTTACACTGAAGCTTTCTTT. It translates to CAWRPPGTGGYTEAFF.

CDR3 in amino acids: CASSYRGPTEAFF. The DNA of the CDR3 is TGTGCCAGCAGCTACAGGGGGCCCACTGAAGCTTTCTTT. The chain is built from TRBV7-3 and TRBJ1-1; TRBD1 matches 9 bases. J lost 4 bases, V lost 4 bases, and 1 base had no gene match. The V gene's germline CDR1 is SGHTA and CDR2 FQGTGA. The CDR3 extends over 13 amino acids.

Here the CDR3 DNA reads TGTGCCAGCAGCCCTACAGGGCTTAATGAAAAACTGTTTTTT. Translated, it gives CASSPTGLNEKLFF. This sequence joins TRBV7-2 and TRBJ1-4, with D maybe TRBD1 (6 bases). The CDR3 extends over 14 amino acids. V lost 5 bases, J lost 4 bases, and 11 bases lay in between. Looked up from germline, CDR1 is SGHTA and CDR2 is FQGNSA.

This clonotype has only one observation. V is TRBV7-9 and J is TRBJ1-6; D is unresolved. V lost 5 bases and J lost 9, with 11 bases in between. CDR1 and CDR2 (germline): SEHNR, FQNEAQ (reference sequence). The CDR3 loop spans 13 amino acids. The CDR3 reads CASSAPRGSPLHF. The CDR3 nucleotides read TGTGCCAGCAGCGCCCCCAGAGGTTCACCCCTCCACTTT.

The rearrangement links TRBV3-1 to TRBJ2-5; 7 bases are shared with TRBD2. Losses at the gene ends were 0 bases for V and 2 bases for J; bases not matched to a gene: 9. Germline V gene lookup returns CDR1 LGHDT and CDR2 YNNKEL (reference sequence). The CDR3 spans 17 residues. CDR3 coding DNA: TGTGCCAGCAGCCAAGAGGGCCCAGCGGGACCACAAGAGACCCAGTACTTC. This sequence encodes CASSQEGPAGPQETQYF.

Only one count was recorded for this clonotype. The chain links TRBV6-1 to TRBJ2-2; TRBD1 matches at 11 bases. Germline V lookup: CDR1 MNHNS, CDR2 SASEGT. V shed 6 bases, J shed 7 bases, and the junction held 10 bases outside the gene matches. The CDR3 totals 16 residues. In nucleotides, the CDR3 is TGTGCCAGCAGAGATTGGACAGGGGGCGACGGCGGGGAGCTGTTTTTT. Its protein product is CASRDWTGGDGGELFF.

The J gene is TRBJ1-2, the V gene TRBV28; D gene uncertain. CDR3 length: 14 residues. The V and J ends lost 7 bases and 6 bases respectively, with 18 bases between them. The germline CDR1 and CDR2 sequences are MDHEN and SYDVKM. The CDR3 region is CASIQGFLVDGYTF. For the CDR3, the DNA is TGTGCCAGCATTCAAGGGTTCCTGGTGGATGGCTACACCTTC.

About this clonotype: One end of the junction is discordant with germline, which a read error may explain. The chain combines TRBV7-2 with TRBJ2-1; perhaps TRBD2 as D (5 bases). Germline CDR1 SGHTA, CDR2 FQGNSA. The CDR3 is 14 residues long. CDR3 amino acids: CASNLVGAYNEQFF. CDR3 nucleotides: TGTGCCAGCAACTTAGTCGGGGCCTACAATGAGCAGTTCTTC. The variable domain in full, with the rest retrieved from reference TRBV7-2 and TRBJ2-1, is GAGVSQSPSNKVTEKGKDVELRCDPISGHTALYWYRQSLGQGLEFLIYFQGNSAPDKSGLPSDRFSAERTGGSVSTLTIQRTQQEDSAVYLCASNLVGAYNEQFFGPGTRLTVL.

The CDR3 sequence is CASSVDGYNEQFF. DNA of the CDR3: TGTGCCAGCAGCGTAGACGGCTACAATGAGCAGTTCTTC. V gene TRBV9 combines with J gene TRBJ2-1; D is undetermined. CDR1 is SGDLS, CDR2 YYNGEE, per germline. The CDR3 runs 13 residues. V was cut by 0 bases and J by 3 bases, with 4 bases left in between.

The chain links TRBV5-1 to TRBJ1-1; D is ambiguous. The CDR3 runs 13 residues. V was pared by 2 bases and J by 3 bases, with 8 bases between. In germline, CDR1 is SGHRS, CDR2 YFSETQ. CDR3: CASSLLWDTEAFF. CDR3 nucleotides: TGCGCCAGCAGCTTACTTTGGGACACTGAAGCTTTCTTT.

The V gene is TRBV6-2 or TRBV6-3, the J gene TRBJ2-3; D is possibly TRBD2 (7 bases). Germline loops: CDR1 MNHEY, CDR2 SVGEGT. Trimming cost V 6 bases and J 3 bases, with 13 bases left between them. The CDR3 is made up of 14 amino acids. The CDR3 sequence is CASRIRGATDTQYF. CDR3 bases: TGTGCCAGCAGAATCCGGGGGGCAACAGATACGCAGTATTTT.

This clonotype was seen once. The CDR3 loop is CASSLAVGGADEQFF. The CDR3 DNA reads as TGCGCCAGCAGCTTGGCCGTCGGGGGCGCGGATGAGCAGTTCTTC. The chain has TRBV5-1 and TRBJ2-1; either TRBD1 or TRBD2 may fit D (6 bases each). Trimming cost V 0 bases and J 8 bases, with 15 bases left between them. CDR1 and CDR2 (germline): SGHRS, YFSETQ. The CDR3 has 15 amino acids.

The chain has TRBV6-5 and TRBJ1-2; 9 nucleotides agree with TRBD1. V gave up 0 bases and J gave up 13 bases; unmatched junction bases: 6. From germline, CDR1 is MNHEY and CDR2 SVGAGI. The CDR3 is made up of 13 amino acids. CDR3 in DNA: TGTGCCAGCAGTTACTCTGGGACAGGGCCAGGCACCTTC. This encodes CASSYSGTGPGTF.

This clonotype was picked up one time. CDR3 in DNA: TGTGCTAGTGGTTTCAACTTCCAGGAAGGGACTGAAGCTTTCTTT. As protein: CASGFNFQEGTEAFF. The chain uses TRBV12-5 and TRBJ1-1; D gene ambiguous. V was shortened by 3 bases and J by 5 bases, with 16 bases between the two germline ends. Germline V CDR1 and CDR2: LGHNT, FRNRAP. The CDR3 is made up of 15 amino acids. Full variable domain (missing parts from reference TRBV12-5 and TRBJ1-1): DARVTQTPRHKVTEMGQEVTMRCQPILGHNTVFWYRQTMMQGLELLAYFRNRAPLDDSGMPKDRFSAEMPDATLATLKIQPSEPRDSAVYFCASGFNFQEGTEAFFGQGTRLTVV.